Listed here are 22 T cell receptor beta chains from one sample, sequenced in a study of blood T cell repertoires in COVID-19. Data came from immunoSEQ multiplex PCR; TCRdb stores just in-frame clones and leaves some out. The table lists 230,000 or so clones, 89% of them singletons. The sequencing input was peripheral blood. Source of these receptors: a woman aged 40 to 49 who had recovered from COVID-19.

This clone was seen a single time. The chain carries TRBV5-1 and TRBJ2-5, with 8 bases matching TRBD1. CDR3 length: 14 residues. The ends lost 5 bases at V and 1 base at J; junction bases unmatched: 4. Germline CDR1 SGHRS, CDR2 YFSETQ. The CDR3 DNA is TGCGCCAGCAGTTGGGGACAGGCCCAAGAGACCCAGTACTTC. Residues: CASSWGQAQETQYF.

V is TRBV14 and J is TRBJ2-7, with TRBD2 matching 8 bases. This CDR3 is built from 15 residues. Per the germline V gene, CDR1 is SGHDN and CDR2 is FVKESK. Trimming at V came to 2 bases and at J to 7 bases, leaving 10 bases not matched to a gene. The CDR3 coding sequence is TGTGCCAGCAGCCAAAGAAGCGGGAGTTCGTGGGAGCAGTACGTC. This codes for CASSQRSGSSWEQYV.

This chain joins TRBV18 and TRBJ1-5; D is perhaps TRBD1 (6 bases). Trimming stripped 1 base from V and 4 bases from J, with 8 bases between. Germline loops: CDR1 KGHSH, CDR2 LQKENI. The CDR3 consists of 14 residues. The DNA of the CDR3 is TGTGCCAGCTCACCACAGGGGGAGAATCAGCCCCAGCATTTT. It codes for CASSPQGENQPQHF. The full variable domain, in which reference TRBV18 and TRBJ1-5 provide the parts outside the CDR3, is NAGVMQNPRHLVRRRGQEARLRCSPMKGHSHVYWYRQLPEEGLKFMVYLQKENIIDESGMPKERFSAEFPKEGPSILRIQQVVRGDSAAYFCASSPQGENQPQHFGDGTRLSIL.

This clone was detected only once. The chain is built from TRBV2 and TRBJ2-2; unclear D gene. The CDR3 totals 14 residues. V was cut by 5 bases and J by 7 bases, with 14 bases left in between. CDR1 is SNHLY, CDR2 FYNNEI, per germline. This CDR3 reads CASSPLSANGELFF. The CDR3 bases are TGTGCCAGCAGTCCGTTGTCAGCGAACGGGGAGCTGTTTTTT.

The chain combines TRBV19 with TRBJ1-2; tentative D call: TRBD1 (5 bases). Germline lookup yields CDR1 LNHDA and CDR2 SQIVND (reference sequence). V was shortened by 8 bases and J by 8 bases, with 24 bases between the two germline ends. The CDR3 has 15 amino acids. The CDR3 DNA reads as TGTGCCAGTTCACGCCCGGGGACTTTACTCGGGGGCTACACCTTC. It is translated as CASSRPGTLLGGYTF.

The chain carries TRBV2 and TRBJ2-3; tentatively, D is TRBD2 (6 bases). CDR3 length equals 14 residues. Per germline, CDR1 SNHLY and CDR2 FYNNEI. The V and J ends lost 7 bases and 0 bases respectively, with 11 bases between them. CDR3 amino acids: CASKAGRSTDTQYF. The CDR3, as DNA: TGTGCCAGCAAGGCGGGGAGAAGCACAGATACGCAGTATTTT.

The chain carries TRBV6-6 and TRBJ2-3; 8 nucleotides match TRBD2. Germline trimming cut 2 bases from V and 6 bases from J; bases unmatched to any gene: 7. CDR3 length equals 15 residues. CDR1 MNHNY and CDR2 SVGAGI come from the germline V gene (reference sequence). The CDR3 DNA reads TGTGCCAGCAGTTACCGCGGCGGGGGGTGGGATACGCAGTATTTT. This gives the protein CASSYRGGGWDTQYF.

The V and J genes are TRBV5-1 and TRBJ1-2; D is unresolved. Germline V gene data show CDR1 as SGHRS and CDR2 as YFSETQ. The length of the CDR3 is 14 residues. V was trimmed by 0 bases and J by 2 bases, leaving 8 bases between them. CDR3: CASSLDGGNYGYTF. The CDR3 bases are TGCGCCAGCAGCTTGGATGGCGGGAACTATGGCTACACCTTC.

The CDR3 sequence: CASSEAGGFDEQFF. In DNA form, the CDR3 reads TGTGCCAGCAGCGAAGCGGGAGGGTTTGATGAGCAGTTCTTC. The rearrangement joins TRBV9 to TRBJ2-1; 10 nucleotides match TRBD2. V shed 3 bases, J shed 8 bases, and the junction held 5 bases outside the gene matches. CDR3 length: 14 amino acids. Germline V gives CDR1 SGDLS, CDR2 YYNGEE. The full variable domain, rest sourced from reference TRBV9 and TRBJ2-1, is DSGVTQTPKHLITATGQRVTLRCSPRSGDLSVYWYQQSLDQGLQFLIQYYNGEERAKGNILERFSAQQFPDLHSELNLSSLELGDSALYFCASSEAGGFDEQFFGPGTRLTVL.

The V and J genes are TRBV19 and TRBJ2-5; 8 bases line up with TRBD2. After removal of 1 base from V and 9 bases from J, the junction contained 7 bases not matched to a gene. The CDR3 contains 14 residues. Germline V gene data show CDR1 as LNHDA and CDR2 as SQIVND (reference sequence). This chain's CDR3 is CASSIAGYGGAQYF. CDR3 DNA sequence: TGTGCCAGTAGTATAGCCGGGTACGGGGGGGCCCAGTACTTC.

This clone occurred once. The DNA for the CDR3 is TGTGCCAGCAGCGTAGCGGGTTCCTCGGATACGCAGTATTTT. This gives the protein CASSVAGSSDTQYF. The V gene is TRBV9, the J gene TRBJ2-3; D is unresolved. V shed 0 bases and J shed 6 bases, with 11 bases lying between them. The CDR3 runs to 14 residues. Germline V gives CDR1 SGDLS, CDR2 YYNGEE.

This chain joins TRBV5-1 and TRBJ2-3; TRBD1 agrees at 11 bases. The germline V gene has CDR1 SGHRS and CDR2 YFSETQ. Losses at the gene ends were 2 bases for V and 3 bases for J; bases not matched to a gene: 5. The CDR3 has 16 residues. The CDR3 region has the DNA TGCGCCAGCAGCTTCGAGGGGGACAGGGGGACAGATACGCAGTATTTT. Encoded protein: CASSFEGDRGTDTQYF.

The gene calls are TRBV5-1 and TRBJ1-2, with 7 nucleotides matching TRBD1. V was pared by 5 bases and J by 4 bases, with 8 bases of the junction left unmatched. Looked up from germline, CDR1 is SGHRS and CDR2 is YFSETQ. This CDR3 contains 14 residues. The CDR3 loop reads CASRRDSTTYGYTF. The CDR3 DNA is TGCGCCAGCAGGAGGGACAGTACGACCTATGGCTACACCTTC.

The CDR3 here is CASSPGTGGIQRTQYF. DNA for the CDR3: TGCGCCAGCAGCCCCGGGACAGGAGGAATTCAGAGGACCCAGTACTTC. The chain combines TRBV5-1 with TRBJ2-5; 8 bases agree with TRBD1. Germline V gives CDR1 SGHRS, CDR2 YFSETQ. The CDR3 totals 16 residues. V shed 4 bases and J 7 bases; nucleotides not matched to a gene: 15.

The CDR3 region is CASSQSAGGSYEQYF. The CDR3 coding sequence is TGTGCCAGCAGCCAGTCGGCGGGGGGGTCCTACGAGCAGTACTTC. This chain connects TRBV6-2 or TRBV6-3 to TRBJ2-7; 9 bases fit TRBD2. This CDR3 region has 15 residues. The germline gives CDR1 MNHEY, CDR2 SVGEGT. V lost 6 bases to trimming and J lost 1 base; unmatched junction nucleotides: 7.

CDR3 loop: CASSQGQGHYGYTF. CDR3 DNA sequence: TGTGCCAGCAGCCAGGGACAGGGTCACTATGGCTACACCTTC. J is TRBJ1-2 and V is TRBV11-2, with 9 bases identical to TRBD1. Germline V gene sequence: CDR1 SGHAT, CDR2 FQNNGV. The CDR3 totals 14 residues. The J segment lost 3 bases and the V segment lost 5 bases, leaving 4 bases of the junction unmatched.

The chain couples TRBV15 to TRBJ2-7; 7 bases are shared with TRBD1. Germline V CDR1 and CDR2: LNHNV, YYDKDF (reference sequence). V lost 3 bases and J lost 0; bases outside the gene matches: 8. CDR3 length equals 16 residues. Here the CDR3 reads CATSRAKDRYSYEQYF. The DNA of the CDR3 is TGTGCCACCAGCAGGGCTAAGGACAGGTACTCCTACGAGCAGTACTTC.

The chain uses TRBV4-1 and TRBJ2-7, with 8 bases identical to TRBD1. V dropped 0 bases and J dropped 5; count of bases not matched to a gene: 15. CDR1 is MGHRA and CDR2 is YSYEKL in the germline V gene. This CDR3 contains 18 residues. This CDR3 reads CASSQDSPGQGALDEQYF. Here the CDR3 DNA reads TGCGCCAGCAGCCAAGATTCCCCCGGCCAGGGGGCTCTCGACGAGCAGTACTTC.

The V gene is TRBV10-3, the J gene TRBJ2-1; 10 bases agree with TRBD1. Germline lookup yields CDR1 ENHRY and CDR2 SYGVKD. V shed 6 bases, J shed 8 bases, and the junction held 7 bases outside the gene matches. There are 14 residues in the CDR3. The CDR3 region is CAIRGTGDLYEQFF. CDR3 bases: TGTGCCATCAGGGGGACAGGGGATCTCTATGAGCAGTTCTTC.

The gene calls are TRBV28 and TRBJ2-5, with 9 positions matching TRBD2. V was pared by 4 bases and J by 1 base, with 4 bases of the junction left unmatched. Germline V gene sequence: CDR1 MDHEN, CDR2 SYDVKM. The CDR3 extends over 15 amino acids. CDR3 residues: CASSSASGAQETQYF. CDR3 DNA sequence: TGTGCCAGCAGTTCGGCTAGCGGGGCCCAAGAGACCCAGTACTTC.

This clone is a singleton in its sample. The V and J genes are TRBV11-2 and TRBJ1-4, with 9 bases that match TRBD1. The V and J ends lost 5 bases and 6 bases, in that order; junction bases with no gene match: 7. Germline V gene data show CDR1 as SGHAT and CDR2 as FQNNGV. The CDR3 loop spans 15 amino acids. CDR3 sequence (DNA): TGTGCCAGCAGCCCAACGGGACAGGGTTATGAAAAACTGTTTTTT. It is translated as CASSPTGQGYEKLFF. Filled out from reference TRBV11-2 and TRBJ1-4, the complete variable domain reads EAGVAQSPRYKIIEKRQSVAFWCNPISGHATLYWYQQILGQGPKLLIQFQNNGVVDDSQLPKDRFSAERLKGVDSTLKIQPAKLEDSAVYLCASSPTGQGYEKLFFGSGTQLSVL.

In this sample, this clone turned up a few times. The chain combines TRBV24-1 with TRBJ2-1; D is possibly TRBD2 (5 bases). The germline V and J ends were trimmed by 10 bases and 0 bases, with 9 bases remaining between them. CDR1 is KGHDR, CDR2 SFDVKD, per germline. The CDR3 is made up of 13 amino acids. The CDR3 sequence: CATSTSSYNEQFF. The DNA for the CDR3 is TGTGCCACAAGCACTAGCTCCTACAATGAGCAGTTCTTC.